This T cell receptor (beta chain) was captured by sequencing in a study of beta chain features in type 1 diabetes. Ten or more counts support this clone. Within the sample, other DNA sequences also encode this same CDR3. Expressed TCRB transcripts got sequenced, as all isolated RNA was reverse transcribed. Clones were read by immunoSEQ multiplex PCR, and TCRdb kept only the in-frame ones, dropping some. This sample has about 220,000 clones, with 11% found just once. The sequencing input was central memory CD4+ T cells from blood. This receptor was obtained from a young man in good health.

The CDR3 DNA is TGTGCCAGTAGTATCAAAGGGGACACTGAAGCTTTCTTT. It codes for CASSIKGDTEAFF. The chain carries TRBV19 and TRBJ1-1, with D perhaps TRBD1 (5 bases). The V end lost 3 bases, the J end lost 3 bases, and 8 bases lay between the germline ends. CDR1 LNHDA and CDR2 SQIVND come from the germline V gene (reference sequence). The CDR3 extends over 13 amino acids.